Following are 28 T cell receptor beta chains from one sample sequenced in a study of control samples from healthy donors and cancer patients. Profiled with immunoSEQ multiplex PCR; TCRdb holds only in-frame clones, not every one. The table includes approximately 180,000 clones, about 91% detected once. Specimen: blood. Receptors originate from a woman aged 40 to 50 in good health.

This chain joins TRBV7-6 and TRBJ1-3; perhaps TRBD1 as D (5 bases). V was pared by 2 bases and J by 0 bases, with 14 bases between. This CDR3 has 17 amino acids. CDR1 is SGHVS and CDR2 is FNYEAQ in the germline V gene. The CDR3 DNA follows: TGTGCCAGCAGCTTAATGGGGACCGCGAACTCTGGAAACACCATATATTTT. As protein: CASSLMGTANSGNTIYF.

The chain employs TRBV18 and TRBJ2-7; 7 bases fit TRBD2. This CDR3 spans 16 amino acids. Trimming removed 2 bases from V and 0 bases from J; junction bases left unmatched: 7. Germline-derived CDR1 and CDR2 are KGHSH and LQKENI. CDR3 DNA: TGTGCCAGCTCACCATCACTAGCGCGCCACTCCTACGAGCAGTACTTC. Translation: CASSPSLARHSYEQYF.

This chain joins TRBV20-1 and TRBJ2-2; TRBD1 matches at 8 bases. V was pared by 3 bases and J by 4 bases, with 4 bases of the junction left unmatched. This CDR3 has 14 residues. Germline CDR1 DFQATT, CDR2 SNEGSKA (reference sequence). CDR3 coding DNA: TGCAGTGCTAGTGTACAGGGGGTCACCGGGGAGCTGTTTTTT. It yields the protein CSASVQGVTGELFF.

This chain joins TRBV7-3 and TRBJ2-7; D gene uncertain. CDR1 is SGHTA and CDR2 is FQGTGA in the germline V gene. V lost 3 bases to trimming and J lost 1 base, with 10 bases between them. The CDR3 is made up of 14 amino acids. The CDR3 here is CASSFSTDSYEQYF. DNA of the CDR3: TGTGCCAGCAGCTTCAGTACAGATTCCTACGAGCAGTACTTC.

CDR3 loop: CASSQGGPDRYGYTF. CDR3 DNA: TGCGCCAGCAGCCAAGGTGGGCCGGACCGCTATGGCTACACCTTC. This chain joins TRBV4-1 and TRBJ1-2; no firm D call. There are 15 residues in the CDR3. Trimming removed 1 base at V and 4 bases at J, with 13 bases between. The germline gives CDR1 MGHRA, CDR2 YSYEKL.

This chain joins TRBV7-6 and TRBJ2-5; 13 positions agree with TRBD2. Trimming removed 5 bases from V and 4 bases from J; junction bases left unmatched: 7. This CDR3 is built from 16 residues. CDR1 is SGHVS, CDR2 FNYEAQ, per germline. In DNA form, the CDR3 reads TGTGCCAGCAGCCCACGGACTAGCGGGGGCGGAGAGACCCAGTACTTC. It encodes CASSPRTSGGGETQYF.

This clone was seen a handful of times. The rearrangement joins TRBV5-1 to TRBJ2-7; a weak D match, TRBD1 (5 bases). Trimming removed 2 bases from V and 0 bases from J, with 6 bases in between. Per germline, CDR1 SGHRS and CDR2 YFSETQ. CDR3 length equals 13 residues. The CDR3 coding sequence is TGCGCCAGCAGCTTTGACAGCTCCTACGAGCAGTACTTC. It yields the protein CASSFDSSYEQYF.

CDR3 amino acids: CASSQGAAVSTEAFF. The DNA for the CDR3 is TGCGCCAGCAGCCAAGGAGCGGCAGTCAGCACTGAAGCTTTCTTT. V gene TRBV4-1 combines with J gene TRBJ1-1; unclear D gene. This CDR3 is built from 15 residues. Germline V gene lookup returns CDR1 MGHRA and CDR2 YSYEKL. V lost 1 base and J lost 4, with 13 bases in between.

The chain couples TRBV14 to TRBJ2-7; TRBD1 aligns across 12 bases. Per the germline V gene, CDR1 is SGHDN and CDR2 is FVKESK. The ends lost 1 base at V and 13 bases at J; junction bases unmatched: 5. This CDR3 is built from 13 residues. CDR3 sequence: CASSQVGTGGLYF. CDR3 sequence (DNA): TGTGCCAGCAGCCAAGTAGGGACAGGGGGCCTCTACTTC.

CDR3 in DNA: TGTGCCAGCAACGGTCCAGCCGGGGAGCTGTTTTTT. It encodes CASNGPAGELFF. The V gene is TRBV12-3 or TRBV12-4, the J gene TRBJ2-2; no definite D call. Between the trimmed V and J ends, which lost 7 bases and 6 bases, there was a span of 9 bases. The CDR3 runs to 12 residues.

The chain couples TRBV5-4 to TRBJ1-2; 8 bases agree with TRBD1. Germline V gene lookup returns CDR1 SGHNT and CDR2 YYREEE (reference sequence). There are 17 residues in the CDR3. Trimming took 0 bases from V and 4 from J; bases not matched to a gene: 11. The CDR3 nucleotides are TGTGCCAGCAGCTTGGAGGGCCAGGGGGCGGGGAGCTATGGCTACACCTTC. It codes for CASSLEGQGAGSYGYTF.

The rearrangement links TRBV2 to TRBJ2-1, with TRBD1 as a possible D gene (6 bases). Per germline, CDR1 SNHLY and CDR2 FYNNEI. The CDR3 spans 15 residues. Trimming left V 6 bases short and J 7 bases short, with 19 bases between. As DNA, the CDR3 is TGTGCCAGCAGCCCCCAGGGGTCCCCATATAATGAGCAGTTCTTC. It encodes CASSPQGSPYNEQFF. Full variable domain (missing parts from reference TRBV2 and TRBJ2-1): EPEVTQTPSHQVTQMGQEVILRCVPISNHLYFYWYRQILGQKVEFLVSFYNNEISEKSEIFDDQFSVERPDGSNFTLKIRSTKLEDSAMYFCASSPQGSPYNEQFFGPGTRLTVL.

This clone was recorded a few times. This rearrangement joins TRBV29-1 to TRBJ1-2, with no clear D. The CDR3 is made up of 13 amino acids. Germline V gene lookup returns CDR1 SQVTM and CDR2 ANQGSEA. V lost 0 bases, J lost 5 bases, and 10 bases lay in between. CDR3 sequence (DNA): TGCAGCGTTGAAGATCAGGCAGAGTATGGCTACACCTTC. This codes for CSVEDQAEYGYTF.

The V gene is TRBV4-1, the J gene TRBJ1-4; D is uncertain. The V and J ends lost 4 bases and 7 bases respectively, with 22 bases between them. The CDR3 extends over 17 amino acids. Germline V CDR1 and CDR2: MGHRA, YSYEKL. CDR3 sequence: CASSRGYSARSGEKLFF. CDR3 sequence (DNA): TGCGCCAGCAGCCGAGGATATTCGGCCCGGTCGGGTGAAAAACTGTTTTTT.

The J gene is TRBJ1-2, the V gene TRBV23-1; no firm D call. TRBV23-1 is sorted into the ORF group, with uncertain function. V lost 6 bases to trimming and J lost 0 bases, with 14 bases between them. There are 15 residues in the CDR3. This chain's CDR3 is CASSERGTPNYGYTF. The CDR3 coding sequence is TGCGCCAGCAGCGAACGGGGAACCCCTAACTATGGCTACACCTTC.

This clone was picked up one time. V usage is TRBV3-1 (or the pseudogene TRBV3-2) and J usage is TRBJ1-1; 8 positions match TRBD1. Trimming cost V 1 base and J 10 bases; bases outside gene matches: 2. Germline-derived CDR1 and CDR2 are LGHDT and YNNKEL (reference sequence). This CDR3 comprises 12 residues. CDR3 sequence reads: CASSQVRGRAFF. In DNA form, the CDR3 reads TGTGCCAGCAGCCAAGTCAGGGGGCGAGCTTTCTTT.

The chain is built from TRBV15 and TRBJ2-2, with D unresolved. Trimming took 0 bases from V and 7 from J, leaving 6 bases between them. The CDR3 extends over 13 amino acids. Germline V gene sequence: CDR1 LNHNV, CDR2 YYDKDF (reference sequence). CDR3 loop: CATSRDKYGELFF. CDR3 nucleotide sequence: TGTGCCACCAGCAGAGATAAGTACGGGGAGCTGTTTTTT.

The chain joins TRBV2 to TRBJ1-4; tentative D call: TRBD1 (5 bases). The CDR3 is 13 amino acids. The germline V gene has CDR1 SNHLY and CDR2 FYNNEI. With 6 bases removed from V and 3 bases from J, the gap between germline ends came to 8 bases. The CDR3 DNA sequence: TGTGCCAGCAGCAGACAGTCTAATGAAAAACTGTTTTTT. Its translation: CASSRQSNEKLFF.

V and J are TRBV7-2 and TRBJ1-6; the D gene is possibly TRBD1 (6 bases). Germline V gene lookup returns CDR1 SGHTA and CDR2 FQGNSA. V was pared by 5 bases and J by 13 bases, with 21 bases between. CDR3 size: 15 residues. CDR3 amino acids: CASSPQGFLEAPLHF. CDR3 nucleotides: TGTGCCAGCAGCCCACAGGGTTTTCTTGAGGCGCCCCTCCACTTT.

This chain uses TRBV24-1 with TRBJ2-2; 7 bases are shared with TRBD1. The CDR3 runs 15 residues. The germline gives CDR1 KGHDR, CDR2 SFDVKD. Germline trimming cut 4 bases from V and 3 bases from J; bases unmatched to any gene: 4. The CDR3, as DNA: TGTGCCACCAGTGAGACAGGGAAGGACACCGGGGAGCTGTTTTTT. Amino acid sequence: CATSETGKDTGELFF.

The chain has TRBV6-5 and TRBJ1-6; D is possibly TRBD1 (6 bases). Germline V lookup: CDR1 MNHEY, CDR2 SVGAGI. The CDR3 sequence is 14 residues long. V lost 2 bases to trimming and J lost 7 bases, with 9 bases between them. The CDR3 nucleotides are TGTGCCAGCAGTTACGGGCAGGGGAATTCACCCCTCCACTTT. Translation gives CASSYGQGNSPLHF.

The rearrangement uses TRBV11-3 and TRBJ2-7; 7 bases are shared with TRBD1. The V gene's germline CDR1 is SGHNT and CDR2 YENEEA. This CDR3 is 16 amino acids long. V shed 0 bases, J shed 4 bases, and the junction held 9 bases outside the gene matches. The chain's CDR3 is CASSLDLVFRGYEQYF. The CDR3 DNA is TGTGCCAGCAGCTTAGACCTCGTTTTCAGGGGGTACGAGCAGTACTTC.

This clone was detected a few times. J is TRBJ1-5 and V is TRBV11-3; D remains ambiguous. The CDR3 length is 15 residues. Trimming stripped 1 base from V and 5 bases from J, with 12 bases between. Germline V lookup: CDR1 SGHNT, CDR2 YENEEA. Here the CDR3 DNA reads TGTGCCAGCAGCTTAGTCGGCAGGCGTCATCAGCCCCAGCATTTT. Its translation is CASSLVGRRHQPQHF.

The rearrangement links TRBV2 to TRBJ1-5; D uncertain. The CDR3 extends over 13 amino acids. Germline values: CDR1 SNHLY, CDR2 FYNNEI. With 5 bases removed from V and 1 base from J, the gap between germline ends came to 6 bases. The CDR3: CASSTASNQPQHF. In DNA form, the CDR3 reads TGTGCCAGCAGTACAGCCAGCAATCAGCCCCAGCATTTT.

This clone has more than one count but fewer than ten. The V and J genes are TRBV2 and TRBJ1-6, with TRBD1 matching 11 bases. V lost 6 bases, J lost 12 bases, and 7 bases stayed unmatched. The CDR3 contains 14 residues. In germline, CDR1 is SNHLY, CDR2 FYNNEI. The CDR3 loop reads CASRWGQGERPLHF. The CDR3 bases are TGTGCCAGCAGGTGGGGACAGGGGGAGAGACCCCTCCACTTT.

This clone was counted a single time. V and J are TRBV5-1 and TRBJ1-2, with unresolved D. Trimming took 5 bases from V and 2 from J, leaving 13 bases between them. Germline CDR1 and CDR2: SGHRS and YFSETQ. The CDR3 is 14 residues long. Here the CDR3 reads CASRPDGGNYGYTF. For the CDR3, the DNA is TGCGCCAGCAGACCGGACGGTGGCAACTATGGCTACACCTTC.

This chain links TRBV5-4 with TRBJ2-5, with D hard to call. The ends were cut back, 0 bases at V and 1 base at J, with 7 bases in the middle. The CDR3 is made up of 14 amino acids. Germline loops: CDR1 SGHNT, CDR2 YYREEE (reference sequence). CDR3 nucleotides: TGTGCCAGCAGCTTGGGGGCAGTCCAAGAGACCCAGTACTTC. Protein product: CASSLGAVQETQYF.

This chain's CDR3 is CASSFGGGNYGYTF. The CDR3 coding sequence is TGTGCCAGCAGTTTCGGGGGCGGGAACTATGGCTACACCTTC. This rearrangement joins TRBV6-5 to TRBJ1-2; D may be TRBD1 (6 bases). Germline CDR1 is MNHEY and CDR2 is SVGAGI. Trimming removed 4 bases at V and 2 bases at J, with 11 bases between. The CDR3 has 14 residues.